These 11 T cell receptor beta chains share one sample of origin, sequenced in a study of blood T cell repertoires in COVID-19. Here immunoSEQ multiplex PCR was the method, and the copy in TCRdb shows in-frame clones only, minus some. The repertoire holds under 200,000 clones, with roughly 90% as singletons. The source material was PBMCs or T cells enriched from blood (not recorded which). These receptors all stem from a woman aged 18 to 35 who had recovered from COVID-19.

The chain combines TRBV9 with TRBJ2-2; D is perhaps TRBD2 (6 bases). The CDR3 covers 15 residues. V gave up 0 bases and J gave up 6 bases, with 12 bases separating them. Germline V gene data show CDR1 as SGDLS and CDR2 as YYNGEE. The CDR3 protein is CASSVDPAGPGELFF. CDR3 nucleotides: TGTGCCAGCAGCGTAGACCCTGCGGGGCCCGGGGAGCTGTTTTTT. Looking up the rest from reference TRBV9 and TRBJ2-2 gives the full variable domain: DSGVTQTPKHLITATGQRVTLRCSPRSGDLSVYWYQQSLDQGLQFLIQYYNGEERAKGNILERFSAQQFPDLHSELNLSSLELGDSALYFCASSVDPAGPGELFFGEGSRLTVL.

The chain carries TRBV7-3 and TRBJ1-6; 8 nucleotides match TRBD1. With 4 bases clipped from V and 10 bases from J, the junction kept 9 bases outside the gene matches. Germline CDR1 SGHTA, CDR2 FQGTGA. CDR3 length: 15 amino acids. The CDR3 DNA follows: TGTGCCAGCAGCTCATCCGGGACAGGATTATCACCCCTCCACTTT. Encoded protein: CASSSSGTGLSPLHF.

The J gene is TRBJ1-2, the V gene TRBV29-1; unclear D gene. There are 11 residues in the CDR3. Germline values: CDR1 SQVTM, CDR2 ANQGSEA. Trimming cost V 6 bases and J 6 bases, with 11 bases left between them. Here the CDR3 reads CSVVYQDGYTF. The CDR3 coding sequence is TGCAGCGTGGTGTATCAGGATGGCTACACCTTC.

The chain carries TRBV24-1 and TRBJ2-7; TRBD2 might be the D (5 bases). This CDR3 comprises 14 residues. The ends were cut back, 5 bases at V and 1 base at J, with 11 bases in the middle. Germline CDR1 and CDR2: KGHDR and SFDVKD. The CDR3 bases are TGTGCCACCAGTGCTATAGGACTTTCCTACGAGCAGTACTTC. Translation gives CATSAIGLSYEQYF.

The gene calls are TRBV19 and TRBJ2-7; TRBD1 aligns across 9 bases. Germline V gene lookup returns CDR1 LNHDA and CDR2 SQIVND (reference sequence). Unmatched junction bases numbered 9, after V lost 6 bases and J lost 6 bases. This CDR3 spans 14 amino acids. As DNA, the CDR3 is TGTGCCAGTAGCTACCTCGACAGGGGGGGCGAGCAGTACTTC. It codes for CASSYLDRGGEQYF.

The chain carries TRBV6-2 or TRBV6-3 and TRBJ2-1; 10 bases match TRBD2. Germline V gene data show CDR1 as MNHEY and CDR2 as SVGEGT. V was clipped by 0 bases and J by 7 bases; unmatched bases: 12. This CDR3 is built from 18 residues. The CDR3: CASSYSRLAGVRPNEQFF. The CDR3 coding sequence is TGTGCCAGCAGTTACTCGAGGCTAGCGGGAGTTCGGCCGAATGAGCAGTTCTTC.

This clone was observed once. The V call is TRBV28, the J call TRBJ2-3; 7 bases agree with TRBD2. The junction had 22 bases not matched to a gene; V was cut back by 3 bases and J by 4 bases. The CDR3 is 20 amino acids. Germline V gives CDR1 MDHEN, CDR2 SYDVKM. The CDR3 region is CASSFPLRASGPTGPDTQYF. Here the CDR3 DNA reads TGTGCCAGCAGTTTTCCCCTGCGAGCTAGCGGACCAACGGGGCCAGATACGCAGTATTTT.

This chain uses TRBV30 with TRBJ2-7; maybe TRBD2 (6 bases). Germline CDR1 reads GTSNPN; CDR2 reads SVGIG (reference sequence). Trimming shortened V by 3 bases and J by 0 bases, and 18 bases separated the two germline ends. The CDR3 is 16 amino acids. This CDR3 reads CAWRRGSGLSSYEQYF. The CDR3 DNA is TGTGCCTGGAGGCGGGGTTCGGGGCTAAGCTCCTACGAGCAGTACTTC.

The rearrangement uses TRBV28 and TRBJ1-4; possible D gene TRBD1, 5 bases. Germline-derived CDR1 and CDR2 are MDHEN and SYDVKM. Deletions cut 3 bases from V and 10 bases from J, with 15 bases between. There are 14 residues in the CDR3. CDR3 sequence (DNA): TGTGCCAGCAGTTTCCGGGCGGTAAGGGGAAAACTGTTTTTT. Translating gives CASSFRAVRGKLFF.

The rearrangement uses TRBV30 and TRBJ2-2, with TRBD2 identical over 9 bases. Germline lookup yields CDR1 GTSNPN and CDR2 SVGIG (reference sequence). V trimming: 3 bases; J trimming: 2 bases; junction bases outside the gene matches: 7. This CDR3 is built from 16 residues. CDR3 nucleotide sequence: TGTGCCTGGAGGGGTAGCGGGGGCGGAAACACCGGGGAGCTGTTTTTT. Protein: CAWRGSGGGNTGELFF.

The V and J genes are TRBV11-2 and TRBJ2-7, with 7 bases fitting TRBD2. Germline lookup yields CDR1 SGHAT and CDR2 FQNNGV. The CDR3 loop spans 16 amino acids. J was trimmed by 1 base and V by 6 bases; bases with no gene match: 12. The CDR3 nucleotides are TGTGCCAGCAGGAAGTTTAGCGGGTTGGCTTCCTACGAGCAGTACTTC. Amino acid sequence: CASRKFSGLASYEQYF.